This T cell receptor (beta chain) stems from a study of CD8+CD57+ T cells in acquired aplastic anemia. Study details: The sorted CD4+ and CD8+ cells yielded an average approximately 3 ug of DNA.

A remark on this clonotype: A much bigger clone sits one base away, suggesting this may be a read error.

By flow cytometry, patients selected for sequencing had shown an expansion of CD8+CD57+ cells. V trimming: 8 bases; J trimming: 4 bases; junction bases outside the gene matches: 6. Germline CDR1 and CDR2: SNHLY and FYNNEI. The CDR3 is made up of 13 amino acids. Genomic DNA served as template for TCR beta VDJ and CDR3 profiling. TCRdb used MiXCR to reprocess the reads, holding one entry per CDR3 protein. The sample lists approximately 150,000 distinct CDR3 sequences; roughly 50% were seen once. The receptor was derived from a human donor with aplastic anemia. Sequences were obtained from sorted CD4+, CD8+, or CD8+CD57+ T cells (not recorded which) from PBMCs. The V and J genes are TRBV2 and TRBJ1-2, with 8 positions matching TRBD1. The DNA of the CDR3 is TGTGCCAGCGGCCCGACAGGGGCCTATGGCTACACCTTC. This gives the protein CASGPTGAYGYTF.